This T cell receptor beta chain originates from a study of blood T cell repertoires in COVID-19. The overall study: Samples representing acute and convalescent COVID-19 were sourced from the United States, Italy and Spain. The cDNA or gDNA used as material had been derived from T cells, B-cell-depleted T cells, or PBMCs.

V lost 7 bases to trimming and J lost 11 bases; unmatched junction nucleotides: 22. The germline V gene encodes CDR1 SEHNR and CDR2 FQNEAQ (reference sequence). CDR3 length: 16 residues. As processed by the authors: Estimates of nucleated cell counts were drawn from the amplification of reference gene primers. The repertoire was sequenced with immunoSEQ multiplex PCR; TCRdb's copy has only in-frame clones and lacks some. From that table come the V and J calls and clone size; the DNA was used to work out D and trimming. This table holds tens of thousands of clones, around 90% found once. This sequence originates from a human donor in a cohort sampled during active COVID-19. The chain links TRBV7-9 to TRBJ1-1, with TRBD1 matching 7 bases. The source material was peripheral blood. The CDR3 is CASTSLRDSRLLVAFF. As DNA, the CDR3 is TGTGCCAGCACCTCCCTTCGGGACAGTAGGCTTCTTGTGGCTTTCTTT.